The present T cell receptor (beta chain) was sequenced within a study of OX40 agonist ivuxolimab in advanced cancers. Study outcomes and limitations: Near-lowest levels of clonal expansion characterized partial responders at 0.1-3.0 mg/kg. Low normalized T-cell clonal expansion also characterized some of the nonresponders.

Produced via immunoSEQ multiplex PCR; TCRdb's table is partial and in-frame only. Among 30,000 to 40,000 clones listed, over 75% were seen once. V lost 5 bases and J 1 base, leaving 8 bases between the germline ends. Germline CDR1 SNHLY, CDR2 FYNNEI. This CDR3 has 13 residues. The study sampled blood at baseline, cycle 4 day 1, and cycle 7 day 1. Notes on this clone: Its antigen is unidentified.

The chain carries TRBV2 and TRBJ1-1; D ambiguous. This receptor was identified in an adult with an advanced solid tumor such as melanoma, head and neck, liver or kidney cancer. The sample in question was CD4+ or CD8+ T cells sorted from blood, obtained in a trial of the OX40 agonist ivuxolimab. The CDR3 bases are TGTGCCAGCAGTTTGAGACAGAACACTGAAGCTTTCTTT. Translated, it gives CASSLRQNTEAFF. Full variable domain (outside the CDR3, taken from reference TRBV2 and TRBJ1-1): EPEVTQTPSHQVTQMGQEVILRCVPISNHLYFYWYRQILGQKVEFLVSFYNNEISEKSEIFDDQFSVERPDGSNFTLKIRSTKLEDSAMYFCASSLRQNTEAFFGQGTRLTVV.